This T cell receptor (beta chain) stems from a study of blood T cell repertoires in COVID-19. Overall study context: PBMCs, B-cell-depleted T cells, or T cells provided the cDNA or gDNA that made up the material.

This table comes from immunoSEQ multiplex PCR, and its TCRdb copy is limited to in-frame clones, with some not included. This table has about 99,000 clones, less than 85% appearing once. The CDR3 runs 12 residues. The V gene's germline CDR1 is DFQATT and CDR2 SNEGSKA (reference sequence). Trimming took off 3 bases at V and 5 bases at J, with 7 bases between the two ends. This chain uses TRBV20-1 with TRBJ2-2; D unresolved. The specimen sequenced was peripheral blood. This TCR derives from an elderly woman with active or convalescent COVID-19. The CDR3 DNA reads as TGCAGTGCTAGTTCTAGTACCGGGGAGCTGTTTTTT. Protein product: CSASSSTGELFF.